This T cell receptor (beta chain) comes out of a study of blood T cell repertoires in COVID-19. The method was immunoSEQ multiplex PCR; TCRdb's version includes in-frame clones alone and lacks a portion of them. The data show under 150,000 clones, over 75% seen once. Unmatched junction bases numbered 15, after V lost 3 bases and J lost 6 bases. This CDR3 has 18 amino acids. Germline loops: CDR1 MGHRA, CDR2 YSYEKL. As regards this clone: Other DNA sequences in the same sample also yield this CDR3.

The chain uses TRBV4-1 and TRBJ2-1, with 9 bases fitting TRBD2. Sample: PBMCs or T cells enriched from blood (not recorded which). The sequence was collected from a middle-aged man in a cohort exposed to, infected with or recovered from COVID-19 (not recorded which). The CDR3 region is CASSQTPGSGRLGNEQFF. The CDR3 region has the DNA TGCGCCAGCAGCCAGACACCAGGTAGCGGGAGATTGGGCAATGAGCAGTTCTTC.